This entry describes one T cell receptor beta chain. Clones were sequenced by immunoSEQ multiplex PCR, and TCRdb holds only the in-frame ones, with some missing. Altogether about 62,000 clones are present, 80% to 90% being singletons, with the ten largest covering 18%. The data belong to a study of blood T cell repertoires in COVID-19. As for the study in general: Donors in the United States, Italy and Spain gave samples during acute or convalescent COVID-19.

The V gene lost 0 bases and the J gene lost 3 bases, with 6 bases spanning the gap. The germline CDR1 and CDR2 sequences are SGDLS and YYNGEE. The CDR3 is 13 amino acids. Sequenced sample: peripheral blood. The chain carries TRBV9 and TRBJ1-1, with D maybe TRBD1 (5 bases). This TCR came from a woman aged 60-70 years with COVID-19, enrolled during active disease. DNA of the CDR3: TGTGCCAGCAGCGTAGGGGGGGACACTGAAGCTTTCTTT. This gives the protein CASSVGGDTEAFF.